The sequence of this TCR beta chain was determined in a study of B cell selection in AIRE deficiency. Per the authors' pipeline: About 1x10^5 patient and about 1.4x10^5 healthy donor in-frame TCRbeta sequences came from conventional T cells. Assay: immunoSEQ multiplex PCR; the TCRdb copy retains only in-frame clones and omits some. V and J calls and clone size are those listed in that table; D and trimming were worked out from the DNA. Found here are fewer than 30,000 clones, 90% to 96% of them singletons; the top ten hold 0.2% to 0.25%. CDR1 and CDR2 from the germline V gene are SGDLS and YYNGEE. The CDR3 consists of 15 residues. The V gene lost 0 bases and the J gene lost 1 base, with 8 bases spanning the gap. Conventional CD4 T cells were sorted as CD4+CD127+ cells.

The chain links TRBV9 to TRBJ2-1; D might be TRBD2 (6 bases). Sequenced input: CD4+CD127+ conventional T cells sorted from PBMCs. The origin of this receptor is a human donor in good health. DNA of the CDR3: TGTGCCAGCAGCGTAGGTAGCGGATCCTACAATGAGCAGTTCTTC. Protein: CASSVGSGSYNEQFF. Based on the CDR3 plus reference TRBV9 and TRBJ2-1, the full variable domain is DSGVTQTPKHLITATGQRVTLRCSPRSGDLSVYWYQQSLDQGLQFLIQYYNGEERAKGNILERFSAQQFPDLHSELNLSSLELGDSALYFCASSVGSGSYNEQFFGPGTRLTVL.